One and the same sample provided the 10 T cell receptor beta chains below, sequenced in a study of PD-1 blockade in classical Hodgkin lymphoma. Using immunoSEQ multiplex PCR, the repertoire was profiled, and TCRdb retains in-frame clones only, with some absent. The sample lists approximately 50,000 clones; around 90% were seen once. After autologous stem cell transplantation all patients relapsed, and prior brentuximab vedotin exposure differed between cohorts. Sequencing was performed on peripheral blood mononuclear cells (PBMCs), taken before the second cycle of nivolumab. The origin of the receptors is a human donor with classical Hodgkin lymphoma.

The CDR3: CSARNYGYTF. CDR3 nucleotides: TGCAGTGCTAGGAACTATGGCTACACCTTC. This chain links TRBV20-1 with TRBJ1-2; D is uncertain. V was shortened by 3 bases and J by 2 bases, with 1 base between the two germline ends. The CDR3 spans 10 residues. CDR1 is DFQATT, CDR2 SNEGSKA, per germline (reference sequence).

This chain joins TRBV2 and TRBJ2-3; TRBD1 matches 9 bases. Trimming at V came to 5 bases and at J to 3 bases, leaving 6 bases not matched to a gene. The CDR3 loop spans 15 amino acids. Germline CDR1 reads SNHLY; CDR2 reads FYNNEI. The CDR3 is CASSIQGASTDTQYF. The CDR3 nucleotides read TGTGCCAGCAGTATACAGGGGGCTTCGACAGATACGCAGTATTTT.

This chain joins TRBV9 and TRBJ2-1; no firm D call. The CDR3 runs 15 residues. Trimming shortened V by 0 bases and J by 0 bases, and 7 bases separated the two germline ends. Germline CDR1 reads SGDLS; CDR2 reads YYNGEE. The CDR3 DNA follows: TGTGCCAGCAGCGTAGTAGAAGGCTCCTACAATGAGCAGTTCTTC. Protein product: CASSVVEGSYNEQFF.

The chain joins TRBV5-1 to TRBJ2-5; a weak D match, TRBD2 (5 bases). The J call is doubtful: the DNA matches TRBJ2-7 better. CDR1 SGHRS and CDR2 YFSETQ come from the germline V gene. This CDR3 has 15 amino acids. CDR3 sequence: CASSLEAAVNYEQYF. The DNA of the CDR3 is TGCGCCAGCAGCTTGGAAGCGGCGGTCAACTACGAGCAGTACTTC.

The rearrangement links TRBV12-5 to TRBJ2-3; 11 bases match TRBD2. Germline trimming cut 2 bases from V and 1 base from J; bases unmatched to any gene: 5. The germline gives CDR1 LGHNT, CDR2 FRNRAP. The CDR3 is 17 amino acids. CDR3 sequence reads: CASGLNGLAGRTDTQYF. The CDR3 DNA is TGTGCTAGTGGTTTGAACGGACTAGCGGGTCGCACAGATACGCAGTATTTT.

This chain links TRBV5-1 with TRBJ2-3, with D possibly matching TRBD1 (5 bases). The germline V gene encodes CDR1 SGHRS and CDR2 YFSETQ. The CDR3 has 13 amino acids. Trimming cost V 0 bases and J 4 bases, with 6 bases left between them. The CDR3 DNA reads as TGCGCCAGCAGCTTGGAGGGGTCAGATACGCAGTATTTT. Translated: CASSLEGSDTQYF.

This sequence joins TRBV5-1 and TRBJ2-1; 7 nucleotides align to TRBD2. Unmatched junction bases numbered 12, after V lost 0 bases and J lost 12 bases. CDR3 length equals 15 residues. The germline CDR1 and CDR2 sequences are SGHRS and YFSETQ. CDR3 in amino acids: CASSLDTGRGVRQFF. The CDR3 DNA reads as TGCGCCAGCAGCTTGGACACGGGGAGGGGCGTACGGCAGTTCTTC.

The V call is TRBV7-9, the J call TRBJ1-6, with a possible D match to TRBD1 (5 bases). Trimming shortened V by 2 bases and J by 8 bases, and 13 bases separated the two germline ends. The CDR3 has 15 amino acids. In germline, CDR1 is SEHNR, CDR2 FQNEAQ (reference sequence). CDR3 in DNA: TGTGCCAGCAGCTTATTATCAGGGATTGATTCACCCCTCCACTTT. This gives the protein CASSLLSGIDSPLHF.

The chain is built from TRBV19 and TRBJ1-1; weak D call: TRBD1 (5 bases). Germline V lookup: CDR1 LNHDA, CDR2 SQIVND (reference sequence). The germline V and J ends were trimmed by 7 bases and 5 bases, with 20 bases remaining between them. CDR3 length equals 15 residues. The CDR3 here is CASNPRGKGKTEAFF. The CDR3 nucleotides are TGTGCCAGTAACCCACGGGGGAAGGGAAAAACTGAAGCTTTCTTT.

V and J are TRBV5-1 and TRBJ2-3; 8 bases match TRBD1. Germline trimming cut 0 bases from V and 11 bases from J; bases unmatched to any gene: 5. The CDR3 is 13 residues long. Germline V gene lookup returns CDR1 SGHRS and CDR2 YFSETQ. CDR3 residues: CASSLGGGTGQYF. The CDR3 coding sequence is TGCGCCAGCAGCTTGGGTGGGGGGACAGGGCAGTATTTT.